What follows is one T cell receptor beta chain and its context. The data originate from a study of T cell changes during pregnancy in multiple sclerosis. The germline V gene has CDR1 MNHEY and CDR2 SMNVEV (reference sequence). The CDR3 extends over 14 amino acids. The ends lost 6 bases at V and 5 bases at J; junction bases unmatched: 6. TCRdb's table, derived via immunoSEQ multiplex PCR, lists solely in-frame clones and lacks some. Of roughly 70,000 clones in the sample, roughly 92% are singletons; the top ten hold about 2.5%. The rearrangement joins TRBV27 to TRBJ2-7; TRBD2 aligns across 11 bases. The sequenced sample was peripheral blood, obtained before pregnancy. The receptor was isolated from a female donor with multiple sclerosis, enrolled in a pregnancy study. CDR3 loop: CASSRTSGHHEQYF. The CDR3 coding sequence is TGTGCCAGCAGCCGGACTAGCGGGCACCACGAGCAGTACTTC.